These 13 T cell receptor beta chains share one sample of origin, sequenced in a study of T cells after yellow fever vaccination. TCRdb reprocessed the 5' RACE reads with MiXCR, giving one entry per CDR3 protein. The data contain around 550,000 distinct CDR3 sequences, roughly 19% of them singletons. The material sequenced was PBMCs, taken 15 days after the yellow fever booster vaccination. The receptors were gathered from a man aged 25 to 40 who received the YFV17D yellow fever vaccine.

This clonotype was observed a few times. The chain recombines TRBV7-2 with TRBJ1-5; D remains ambiguous. The germline V gene has CDR1 SGHTA and CDR2 FQGNSA. CDR3 length equals 14 residues. The ends were cut back, 4 bases at V and 2 bases at J, with 9 bases in the middle. The CDR3 protein is CASSSGIGNQPQHF. CDR3 nucleotides: TGTGCCAGCAGCTCTGGAATAGGCAATCAGCCCCAGCATTTT.

V is TRBV18 and J is TRBJ2-1, with D perhaps TRBD1 (5 bases). V was cut by 3 bases and J by 0 bases, with 9 bases left in between. Germline lookup yields CDR1 KGHSH and CDR2 LQKENI. This CDR3 is 15 amino acids long. CDR3 coding DNA: TGTGCCAGCTCACCGGGGCGGAACTCCTACAATGAGCAGTTCTTC. This sequence encodes CASSPGRNSYNEQFF.

This clonotype was observed a handful of times. CDR3 sequence reads: CAWNREYGDTQYF. In DNA form, the CDR3 reads TGTGCCTGGAACCGGGAGTATGGAGATACGCAGTATTTT. This chain joins TRBV30 and TRBJ2-3, with TRBD2 as a possible D gene (6 bases). Trimming took 4 bases from V and 5 from J, leaving 13 bases between them. The CDR3 is 13 residues long. Germline V lookup: CDR1 GTSNPN, CDR2 SVGIG (reference sequence).

Only a few counts were recorded for this clonotype. This chain connects TRBV10-3 to TRBJ2-5; 11 bases are shared with TRBD2. Germline CDR1 and CDR2: ENHRY and SYGVKD. After removal of 10 bases from V and 2 bases from J, the junction contained 6 bases not matched to a gene. The CDR3 has 14 residues. The CDR3 is CATSGLAEQETQYF. The CDR3 nucleotides read TGTGCCACCTCGGGACTAGCGGAACAAGAGACCCAGTACTTC.

The chain recombines TRBV6-2 or TRBV6-3 with TRBJ2-1; D may be TRBD2 (6 bases). Trimming shortened V by 5 bases and J by 8 bases, and 13 bases separated the two germline ends. This CDR3 spans 13 amino acids. CDR1 and CDR2 (germline): MNHEY, SVGEGT. In DNA form, the CDR3 reads TGTGCCAGCAGTCTGACTAGGACGCATGAGCAGTTCTTC. Translated: CASSLTRTHEQFF.

The chain recombines TRBV28 with TRBJ2-2, with D maybe TRBD2 (5 bases). CDR1 and CDR2 (germline): MDHEN, SYDVKM. This CDR3 region has 13 residues. Trimming left V 6 bases short and J 8 bases short, with 13 bases between. CDR3 DNA sequence: TGTGCCAGCAGGGGTTGGGAGAGGGGGGAGCTGTTTTTT. This translates into CASRGWERGELFF. The full variable domain, rest sourced from reference TRBV28 and TRBJ2-2, is DVKVTQSSRYLVKRTGEKVFLECVQDMDHENMFWYRQDPGLGLRLIYFSYDVKMKEKGDIPEGYSVSREKKERFSLILESASTNQTSMYLCASRGWERGELFFGEGSRLTVL.

This clonotype has a handful of counts. The chain carries TRBV20-1 and TRBJ2-7; TRBD2 agrees at 11 bases. Germline assignment: CDR1 DFQATT and CDR2 SNEGSKA (reference sequence). The V segment lost 5 bases and the J segment 8 bases; nucleotides outside the gene matches: 8. This CDR3 spans 13 amino acids. The CDR3 is CSALTSGSWQQYF. The CDR3 DNA reads TGCAGTGCTCTTACTAGCGGGAGCTGGCAGCAGTACTTC.

This clonotype was counted only a few times. The V and J genes are TRBV27 and TRBJ2-7; 14 bases align to TRBD2. This CDR3 has 14 amino acids. The V gene's germline CDR1 is MNHEY and CDR2 SMNVEV (reference sequence). V lost 8 bases, J lost 7 bases, and 7 bases stayed unmatched. DNA for the CDR3: TGTGCCAGCGGACTAGCGGGAGGACTAGGGGAGCAGTACTTC. Amino acid sequence: CASGLAGGLGEQYF.

This clonotype was observed a handful of times. V gene TRBV7-3 combines with J gene TRBJ2-1, with D tentatively TRBD1 (6 bases). The CDR3 covers 16 residues. With 4 bases removed from V and 8 bases from J, the gap between germline ends came to 21 bases. In germline, CDR1 is SGHTA, CDR2 FQGTGA. CDR3 residues: CASSSMRLSGGDEQFF. The CDR3 bases are TGTGCCAGCAGCTCTATGCGTTTAAGTGGGGGCGATGAGCAGTTCTTC.

The sample holds many counts of this clonotype. The chain carries TRBV20-1 and TRBJ1-4; no firm D call. CDR3 length: 12 residues. Germline V lookup: CDR1 DFQATT, CDR2 SNEGSKA (reference sequence). Deletions cut 5 bases from V and 6 bases from J, with 10 bases between. CDR3 DNA sequence: TGCAGTGCTCGGGAACTTGATGAAAAACTGTTTTTT. Its translation is CSARELDEKLFF.

This chain joins TRBV18 and TRBJ2-3, with a weak D call TRBD2 (6 bases). From germline, CDR1 is KGHSH and CDR2 LQKENI. Trimming left V 5 bases short and J 1 base short, with 13 bases between. This CDR3 is built from 15 residues. Here the CDR3 reads CASSAGLIGTDTQYF. The CDR3 DNA follows: TGTGCCAGCTCAGCGGGACTTATCGGCACAGATACGCAGTATTTT.

The rearrangement links TRBV27 to TRBJ1-5; TRBD1 aligns across 10 bases. With 6 bases clipped from V and 2 bases from J, the junction kept 4 bases outside the gene matches. Germline lookup yields CDR1 MNHEY and CDR2 SMNVEV (reference sequence). This CDR3 has 15 amino acids. CDR3: CASSAGTGGNQPQHF. The CDR3 coding sequence is TGTGCCAGCAGCGCCGGGACAGGGGGCAATCAGCCCCAGCATTTT.

The table lists this clonotype with a few counts. This chain joins TRBV5-1 and TRBJ2-7, with TRBD1 matching over 7 bases. CDR1 and CDR2 from the germline V gene are SGHRS and YFSETQ. The CDR3 has 13 amino acids. J gave up 2 bases and V 6 bases, and 5 bases lay outside the gene matches. The CDR3 region has the DNA TGCGCCAGCATAAACGGGACAGCCTACGAGCAGTACTTC. As protein: CASINGTAYEQYF.